This T cell receptor (beta chain) was observed in a study of T cell responses to AZD1222 COVID-19 vaccine. Study observations and caveats: Most donors were white British and more were female, and clonal diversity was possibly underestimated.

Notes on this clone: No antigen is known for it.

Sequenced by immunoSEQ multiplex PCR; TCRdb stores in-frame clones only, minus some. The sample carries approximately 92,000 clones, approximately 91% recorded once. Trimming pared 2 bases from V and 6 bases from J, leaving 11 bases between. The CDR3 runs 13 residues. Germline V gene sequence: CDR1 LGHDT, CDR2 YNNKEL (reference sequence). This chain joins TRBV3-1 (or the pseudogene TRBV3-2) and TRBJ2-7; D is uncertain. This TCR came from an adult in good health. The source was peripheral blood, collected on day 0 of AZD1222 vaccination. CDR3 sequence reads: CASSQRVFAEQYF. The CDR3 coding sequence is TGTGCCAGCAGCCAAAGAGTGTTCGCCGAGCAGTACTTC.